The 26 T cell receptor beta chains presented below share a single source sample, sequenced in a study of blood T cell repertoires in COVID-19 (dated by TCRdb to 2020 to 2021). Library prep was done by the immunoSEQ multiplex PCR assay. TCRdb mirrors the immuneACCESS table, restricted to in-frame sequences. Some clones are absent from its copies; in checked studies, under half trace to an unresolved V gene, and the reason for the others is unknown. The sample records 84,000 or so clones, about 78% of which are singletons. Together, the top ten hold more than 35% of the sample. What was sequenced was peripheral blood. All receptors derive from a man in his sixties with COVID-19, enrolled during active disease.

This clone was seen once. The chain is built from TRBV27 and TRBJ1-6; no reliable D call. The CDR3 runs 14 residues. V was cut by 7 bases and J by 8 bases, with 15 bases left in between. Germline CDR1 is MNHEY and CDR2 is SMNVEV (reference sequence). CDR3 loop: CASKAGDLYSPLHF. In nucleotides, the CDR3 is TGTGCCAGCAAAGCGGGAGATCTCTATTCACCCCTCCACTTT.

The V and J genes are TRBV21-1 and TRBJ1-1; the D call in the table, TRBD1, was not verified against the DNA. TRBV21-1 is a recognized pseudogene. This CDR3 has 15 amino acids. CDR3 bases: TGTGCCAGCAGCAACCGGGACAGGCTGATAGTTGAAGCTTTCTTT. It is translated as CASSNRDRLIVEAFF.

V gene TRBV5-1 combines with J gene TRBJ2-6; D is perhaps TRBD1 (5 bases). V gave up 5 bases and J gave up 3 bases, with 12 bases separating them. CDR1 and CDR2 from the germline V gene are SGHRS and YFSETQ. The CDR3 sequence is 15 residues long. The CDR3 reads CASRGQGFGANVLTF. The DNA of the CDR3 is TGCGCCAGCAGAGGGCAGGGATTTGGGGCCAACGTCCTGACTTTC.

The chain carries TRBV7-3 and TRBJ2-3, with D tentatively TRBD2 (5 bases). Germline loops: CDR1 SGHTA, CDR2 FQGTGA. The CDR3 length is 14 residues. Trimming cost V 3 bases and J 5 bases, with 12 bases left between them. The CDR3 DNA reads as TGTGCCAGCAGCTTGAGGGCGCGCGAAGATACGCAGTATTTT. It translates to CASSLRAREDTQYF.

This chain uses TRBV19 with TRBJ1-2, with D unclear. CDR1 LNHDA and CDR2 SQIVND come from the germline V gene (reference sequence). The CDR3 runs 15 residues. The germline V and J ends were trimmed by 5 bases and 2 bases, with 15 bases remaining between them. CDR3 in amino acids: CASSPPGRENYGYTF. The DNA for the CDR3 is TGTGCCAGTAGTCCTCCCGGACGGGAAAACTATGGCTACACCTTC. The variable domain in full, with the rest retrieved from reference TRBV19 and TRBJ1-2, is DGGITQSPKYLFRKEGQNVTLSCEQNLNHDAMYWYRQDPGQGLRLIYYSQIVNDFQKGDIAEGYSVSREKKESFPLTVTSAQKNPTAFYLCASSPPGRENYGYTFGSGTRLTVV.

This clone has a single count. The chain carries TRBV9 and TRBJ2-1, with TRBD2 identical over 12 bases. The CDR3 has 21 residues. Germline V gives CDR1 SGDLS, CDR2 YYNGEE. V lost 4 bases, J lost 0 bases, and 17 bases stayed unmatched. The CDR3 DNA sequence: TGTGCCAGCAGCCCGACGGCTGCTAGCGGGAGGGATGCGAGCTCCTACAATGAGCAGTTCTTC. Translating it yields CASSPTAASGRDASSYNEQFF.

This chain joins TRBV4-3 and TRBJ2-1; a possible D gene is TRBD2 (7 bases). Deletions cut 1 base from V and 10 bases from J, with 20 bases between. CDR1 is LGHNA and CDR2 is YSLEER in the germline V gene. The CDR3 spans 16 residues. CDR3 sequence (DNA): TGCGCCAGCAGCCAAGCCTCCCTCTTGGGAGGGGGGGAGCAGTTCTTC. The encoded protein is CASSQASLLGGGEQFF.

The chain combines TRBV27 with TRBJ2-1; TRBD2 is a possible D gene (6 bases). Trimming took 3 bases from V and 5 from J, leaving 14 bases between them. Germline-derived CDR1 and CDR2 are MNHEY and SMNVEV (reference sequence). This CDR3 spans 15 amino acids. CDR3 protein: CASSFLPGENNEQFF. The CDR3, as DNA: TGTGCCAGCAGTTTCTTACCGGGAGAAAACAATGAGCAGTTCTTC.

The gene calls are TRBV4-1 and TRBJ1-1; D unresolved. The ends were cut back, 4 bases at V and 3 bases at J, with 9 bases in the middle. Germline CDR1 and CDR2: MGHRA and YSYEKL. The CDR3 sequence is 13 residues long. The CDR3 nucleotides are TGCGCCAGCAGCCTTGATGCGGACACTGAAGCTTTCTTT. As protein: CASSLDADTEAFF.

The chain uses TRBV3-1 (or the pseudogene TRBV3-2) and TRBJ1-6, with D uncertain. Germline V gene lookup returns CDR1 LGHDT and CDR2 YNNKEL (reference sequence). This CDR3 is built from 12 residues. V shed 2 bases and J shed 8 bases, with 4 bases lying between them. CDR3 bases: TGTGCCAGCAGCCAACGCGATTCACCCCTCCACTTT. Amino acids: CASSQRDSPLHF.

The chain is built from TRBV6-5 and TRBJ1-1; possibly TRBD1 for D (5 bases). Germline V gene data show CDR1 as MNHEY and CDR2 as SVGAGI. This CDR3 has 13 residues. Trimming removed 10 bases from V and 1 base from J, with 13 bases in between. In DNA form, the CDR3 reads TGTGCCACCCTTGGGGCCGGGAACACTGAAGCTTTCTTT. This gives the protein CATLGAGNTEAFF.

The J gene is TRBJ2-7, the V gene TRBV5-3, with 7 bases fitting TRBD1. TRBV5-3 counts as an open reading frame of uncertain function. The CDR3 runs to 11 residues. The J segment lost 5 bases and the V segment lost 8 bases, leaving 4 bases of the junction unmatched. The CDR3 DNA is TGTGCCAGGAGGGGGCATGACGAGCAGTACTTC. Translation: CARRGHDEQYF.

The DNA for the CDR3 is TGTGCCAGCAGCCCCCAGGAGGAGAAGCCCTACGAGCAGTACTTC. Its protein product is CASSPQEEKPYEQYF. The rearrangement uses TRBV9 and TRBJ2-7; tentatively, D is TRBD2 (5 bases). This CDR3 comprises 15 residues. The germline CDR1 and CDR2 sequences are SGDLS and YYNGEE. Trimming shortened V by 4 bases and J by 2 bases, and 16 bases separated the two germline ends.

The V and J genes are TRBV11-2 and TRBJ1-4; 8 bases map to TRBD1. Per the germline V gene, CDR1 is SGHAT and CDR2 is FQNNGV. The CDR3 is 21 amino acids. V trimming: 6 bases; J trimming: 0 bases; junction bases outside the gene matches: 21. As DNA, the CDR3 is TGTGCCAGCAGTTTCATCTACTACGAGACAGGGGCCCAAGCAACTAATGAAAAACTGTTTTTT. It is translated as CASSFIYYETGAQATNEKLFF.

The chain has TRBV5-1 and TRBJ2-5; D perhaps matches TRBD2 (5 bases). V was cut by 7 bases and J by 5 bases, with 6 bases left in between. The germline V gene has CDR1 SGHRS and CDR2 YFSETQ. CDR3 length: 10 amino acids. The CDR3 region has the DNA TGCGCCAGCGGCGGGGAGACCCAGTACTTC. Its protein is CASGGETQYF.

The chain is built from TRBV10-1 and TRBJ2-1, with 9 bases identical to TRBD2. The CDR3 loop spans 15 amino acids. Looked up from germline, CDR1 is WNHNN and CDR2 is SYGVQD (reference sequence). V lost 7 bases and J lost 1; bases outside the gene matches: 5. The CDR3 is CASIRAGGSYNEQFF. The CDR3 DNA sequence: TGCGCCAGCATTCGAGCGGGAGGATCCTACAATGAGCAGTTCTTC.

In nucleotides, the CDR3 is TGTGCCACCAGCAGACCCCGGGACAGCTCCTACAATGAGCAGTTCTTC. Translated: CATSRPRDSSYNEQFF. This chain links TRBV15 with TRBJ2-1; 7 bases are shared with TRBD1. Trimming took 2 bases from V and 0 from J; bases not matched to a gene: 4. CDR1 is LNHNV and CDR2 is YYDKDF in the germline V gene (reference sequence). The CDR3 loop spans 16 amino acids.

The chain employs TRBV19 and TRBJ2-3, with 9 bases that match TRBD2. The CDR3 length is 14 residues. CDR1 and CDR2 from the germline V gene are LNHDA and SQIVND (reference sequence). After removal of 7 bases from V and 5 bases from J, the junction contained 7 bases not matched to a gene. CDR3 loop: CASKVRGGLDTQYF. DNA for the CDR3: TGTGCCAGTAAGGTGCGGGGGGGCCTAGATACGCAGTATTTT.

The V and J genes are TRBV19 and TRBJ2-4; TRBD1 matches at 7 bases. The CDR3 runs to 14 residues. The V segment lost 4 bases and the J segment 8 bases; nucleotides outside the gene matches: 8. The germline gives CDR1 LNHDA, CDR2 SQIVND (reference sequence). DNA for the CDR3: TGTGCCAGTAGTACAAGACAGGGTCGAGACATTCAGTACTTC. Translated: CASSTRQGRDIQYF.

The chain carries TRBV5-1 and TRBJ1-2, with 8 bases fitting TRBD1. This CDR3 has 14 residues. V lost 0 bases, J lost 7 bases, and 5 bases stayed unmatched. Germline V gene sequence: CDR1 SGHRS, CDR2 YFSETQ. In DNA, the CDR3 is TGCGCCAGCAGCTTGGGGCAGGGGACAGGTGGCTACACCTTC. It specifies CASSLGQGTGGYTF.

V usage is TRBV7-2 and J usage is TRBJ2-7, with a tentative D call TRBD2 (6 bases). This CDR3 contains 16 residues. The germline V gene encodes CDR1 SGHTA and CDR2 FQGNSA. The V and J ends lost 4 bases and 5 bases respectively, with 21 bases between them. CDR3 in amino acids: CASSSRGSPLRDEQYF. CDR3 bases: TGTGCCAGCAGCTCCCGGGGGAGCCCCCTCAGGGACGAGCAGTACTTC.

The chain uses TRBV5-1 and TRBJ2-2; tentatively, D is TRBD2 (6 bases). With 8 bases removed from V and 3 bases from J, the gap between germline ends came to 14 bases. The CDR3 covers 14 residues. CDR1 is SGHRS and CDR2 is YFSETQ in the germline V gene. The CDR3 loop is CASAGGLDTGELFF. CDR3 bases: TGCGCCAGTGCCGGAGGGTTAGACACCGGGGAGCTGTTTTTT.

The chain joins TRBV5-4 to TRBJ2-5; 9 bases are a match to TRBD2. Germline-derived CDR1 and CDR2 are SGHNT and YYREEE (reference sequence). V dropped 5 bases and J dropped 1; count of bases not matched to a gene: 3. The CDR3 length is 14 residues. This CDR3 reads CASRGGGAQETQYF. In DNA form, the CDR3 reads TGTGCCAGCAGAGGCGGGGGGGCCCAAGAGACCCAGTACTTC.

This chain joins TRBV10-2 and TRBJ2-7; the match to TRBD1 covers 7 bases. Germline assignment: CDR1 WSHSY and CDR2 SAAADI. Unmatched junction bases numbered 8, after V lost 3 bases and J lost 6 bases. CDR3 length: 14 residues. The DNA of the CDR3 is TGCGCCAGCAGTGACCCTACATCAGGGGGCGAGCAGTACTTC. Residues: CASSDPTSGGEQYF.

The V and J genes are TRBV19 and TRBJ2-7; TRBD2 matches at 14 bases. Germline loops: CDR1 LNHDA, CDR2 SQIVND (reference sequence). V shed 3 bases, J shed 5 bases, and the junction held 12 bases outside the gene matches. The CDR3 contains 18 residues. This CDR3 is CASSMSGRLAGGPDEQYF. DNA for the CDR3: TGTGCCAGTAGTATGTCAGGTCGACTAGCGGGAGGGCCCGACGAGCAGTACTTC.

This clone appeared a few times. The chain couples TRBV30 to TRBJ2-1, with TRBD2 matching over 7 bases. CDR1 and CDR2 from the germline V gene are GTSNPN and SVGIG (reference sequence). J was trimmed by 1 base and V by 0 bases; bases with no gene match: 6. This CDR3 has 16 residues. The CDR3 DNA reads as TGTGCCTGGAGTGTACACCGAGCGGGGTCCTACAATGAGCAGTTCTTC. It translates to CAWSVHRAGSYNEQFF. Complete variable domain (other parts from reference TRBV30 and TRBJ2-1): SQTIHQWPATLVQPVGSPLSLECTVEGTSNPNLYWYRQAAGRGLQLLFYSVGIGQISSEVPQNLSASRPQDRQFILSSKKLLLSDSGFYLCAWSVHRAGSYNEQFFGPGTRLTVL.